The present T cell receptor beta chain was sequenced within a study of blood T cells in healthy people across ages. The study, taken as a whole, reports: A conclusive naive versus antigen-experienced comparison was prevented by the unsorted PBMCs.

The CDR3 is made up of 13 amino acids. Together with a sample-barcoded 5' primer, a J-beta primer mix was included in a second PCR lasting about 6 to 12 cycles. TCRdb recomputed calls from the 5' RACE reads with MiXCR, one row per CDR3 protein. The profile covers approximately 810,000 distinct CDR3 sequences, with more than 25% appearing a single time and approximately 15% taken by the ten largest. On this clonotype itself: Its specificity is unknown. One junction end disagrees with the germline gene, perhaps due to a read error.

The specimen was blood. The sequence came from a woman older than 75 in good health. V is TRBV12-3 or TRBV12-4 and J is TRBJ1-1; no clear D. The DNA for the CDR3 is TGTGTCAGCAGTTTGTCGGGGAACACTGAAGCTTTCTTT. This sequence encodes CVSSLSGNTEAFF.